This T cell receptor beta chain appears in the sequencing data of a study of blood T cell repertoires in COVID-19. Assay: immunoSEQ multiplex PCR; the TCRdb copy retains only in-frame clones and omits some. The sample consists of roughly 240,000 clones, about 84% of them appearing once. Trimming removed 5 bases from V and 3 bases from J; junction bases left unmatched: 9. CDR1 and CDR2 (germline): SGHVS, FQNEAQ. The CDR3 has 15 amino acids. Individuals aged roughly 18 to 90 years were recruited from approximately 22 US areas. Two negative PCRs, clearance, or symptom resolution were required of recovered Cohort 3 donors.

This sequence was found in a woman in her fifties or sixties who had recovered from COVID-19. The rearrangement uses TRBV7-8 and TRBJ1-1; 7 bases are shared with TRBD1. Sequencing input: PBMCs or T cells enriched from blood (not recorded which). The CDR3 nucleotides read TGTGCCAGCAGCGCGTACAGGGGATGGGACACTGAAGCTTTCTTT. It translates to CASSAYRGWDTEAFF.